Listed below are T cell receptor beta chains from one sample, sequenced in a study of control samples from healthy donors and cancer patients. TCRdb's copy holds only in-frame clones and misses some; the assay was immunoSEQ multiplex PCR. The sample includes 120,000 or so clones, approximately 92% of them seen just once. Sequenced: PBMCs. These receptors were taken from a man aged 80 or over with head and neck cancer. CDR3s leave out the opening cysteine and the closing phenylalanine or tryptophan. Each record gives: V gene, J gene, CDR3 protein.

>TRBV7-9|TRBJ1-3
ASSLGSGIGNTIY
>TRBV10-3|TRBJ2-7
AISDLSVGYEQY
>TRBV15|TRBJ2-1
ATSSGYRDVEQF
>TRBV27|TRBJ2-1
ASSSFRSNEQF
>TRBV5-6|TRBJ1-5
ASSLGSGASNQPQH
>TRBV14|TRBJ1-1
ASSQWGGDTEAF
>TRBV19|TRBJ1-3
ASSGYPEFSGNTIY
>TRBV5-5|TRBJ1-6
ASSLQGVVSPLH
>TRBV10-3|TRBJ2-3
ATSRTSGGADTQY
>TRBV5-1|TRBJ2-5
ASSLMAGGETQY
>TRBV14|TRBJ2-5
ASFPQY
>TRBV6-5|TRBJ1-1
ASSLGANTEAF
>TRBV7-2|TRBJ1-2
ASSRGTGDGYT
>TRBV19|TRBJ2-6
ASSARQAPGANVLT
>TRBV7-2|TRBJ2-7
ASSRGQKRTGASEQY
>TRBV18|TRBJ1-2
ASSPPSYHSDSYGYT
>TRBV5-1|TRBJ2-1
ASSLDGQGRNEQF
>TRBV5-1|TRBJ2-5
ASSFFGTAQETQY
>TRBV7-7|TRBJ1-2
ASSLGQGSSGYT
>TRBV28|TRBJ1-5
ASSPLTGWGKPQH
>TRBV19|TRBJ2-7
ASSIKAGPNEQY
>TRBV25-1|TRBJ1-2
ASTPAGDAYGYT